This T cell receptor beta chain was identified in a study of blood T cell repertoires in COVID-19. Only in-frame clones appear in the TCRdb table, and some are missing; sequencing was by immunoSEQ multiplex PCR. The sample carries approximately 200,000 clones, 80% to 90% recorded once. The V segment lost 4 bases and the J segment 2 bases; nucleotides outside the gene matches: 4. This CDR3 is built from 15 residues. Germline CDR1 and CDR2: KGHSH and LQKENI. Participants were aged roughly 18 to 89 years, lived in 25 or so US areas, and enrolled virtually. Within 2 weeks before study entry, exposed participants met a COVID-19 case.

The chain recombines TRBV18 with TRBJ2-5; 10 bases match TRBD2. The source is a woman aged 25 to 39 who had been exposed to COVID-19. What was sequenced was PBMCs or T cells enriched from blood (not recorded which). Here the CDR3 DNA reads TGTGCCAGCTCACTAGCGGGAGGACGACAAGAGACCCAGTACTTC. It translates to CASSLAGGRQETQYF.